A selection of T cell receptor beta chains follows, all from one sample in a study of blood T cell repertoires in COVID-19. Sequenced by immunoSEQ multiplex PCR; TCRdb stores in-frame clones only, minus some. This sample has some 50,000 clones, with 88% found just once. Sequencing was performed on peripheral blood. The receptors originated from a woman in her 70s with active COVID-19. The CDR3 runs from the conserved cysteine through the conserved F or W. Fields, in order: clone size, CDR3 length, D gene, J gene, V gene, CDR3 DNA, CDR3 protein. D genes are given only for firm matches. Where a row states a size, it is once, few, many or the class of an expanded clone; other rows omit it.

clone_size: -
cdr3_length: 15
d_call: -
j_call: TRBJ2-5
v_call: TRBV5-4
cdr3_nt: TGTGCCAGCAGCTCCCAATCCGGGAACGGGGAGACCCAGTACTTC
cdr3_aa: CASSSQSGNGETQYF

clone_size: -
cdr3_length: 20
d_call: TRBD2
j_call: TRBJ2-1
v_call: TRBV5-4
cdr3_nt: TGTGCCAGCAGCTTCTATTGGCTAGCGGGAGGGCCGGCTTTCTACAATGAGCAGTTCTTC
cdr3_aa: CASSFYWLAGGPAFYNEQFF

clone_size: once
cdr3_length: 15
d_call: TRBD2
j_call: TRBJ2-7
v_call: TRBV28
cdr3_nt: TGTGCCAGCAGTGGAACTAGCGGGAGTTACTACGAGCAGTACTTC
cdr3_aa: CASSGTSGSYYEQYF

clone_size: -
cdr3_length: 13
d_call: -
j_call: TRBJ2-7
v_call: TRBV5-1
cdr3_nt: TGCGCCAGCAGCTTTCAGCCCTGGGCCGAGCAGTACTTC
cdr3_aa: CASSFQPWAEQYF

clone_size: -
cdr3_length: 15
d_call: TRBD1
j_call: TRBJ2-7
v_call: TRBV27
cdr3_nt: TGTGCCAGCAGCCCTGCGGGACAGGTTCCCTACGAGCAGTACTTC
cdr3_aa: CASSPAGQVPYEQYF

clone_size: -
cdr3_length: 14
d_call: -
j_call: TRBJ2-2
v_call: TRBV3-1/TRBV3-2
cdr3_nt: TGTGCCAGCAGAATGATCGGGGGTGCCGGGGAGCTGTTTTTT
cdr3_aa: CASRMIGGAGELFF

clone_size: -
cdr3_length: 16
d_call: -
j_call: TRBJ2-3
v_call: TRBV7-8
cdr3_nt: TGTGCCAGCAGCCCAGGGGCAAGGCCTAGCACAGATACGCAGTATTTT
cdr3_aa: CASSPGARPSTDTQYF

clone_size: -
cdr3_length: 14
d_call: TRBD1
j_call: TRBJ2-7
v_call: TRBV11-2
cdr3_nt: TGTGCCAGCAGCGAGGGACAGATGGCTGCCGAGCAGTACTTC
cdr3_aa: CASSEGQMAAEQYF

clone_size: -
cdr3_length: 15
d_call: TRBD2
j_call: TRBJ2-1
v_call: TRBV9
cdr3_nt: TGTGCCAGCAGCCCAGGGACTAGCGGGCTCAATGAGCAGTTCTTC
cdr3_aa: CASSPGTSGLNEQFF

clone_size: -
cdr3_length: 13
d_call: -
j_call: TRBJ2-5
v_call: TRBV30
cdr3_nt: TGTGCCTGGAGTTTGGGGGGTCAAGAGACCCAGTACTTC
cdr3_aa: CAWSLGGQETQYF

clone_size: -
cdr3_length: 16
d_call: TRBD2
j_call: TRBJ2-1
v_call: TRBV10-1
cdr3_nt: TGCGCCAGCAGCGAACTAGCGGGAGCACCCTACAATGAGCAGTTCTTC
cdr3_aa: CASSELAGAPYNEQFF

clone_size: -
cdr3_length: 17
d_call: -
j_call: TRBJ1-6
v_call: TRBV27
cdr3_nt: TGTGCCAGCAGTTTACCAAGGACAGCGGGGCATCAAACACCCCTCCACTTT
cdr3_aa: CASSLPRTAGHQTPLHF

clone_size: -
cdr3_length: 14
d_call: TRBD1
j_call: TRBJ1-5
v_call: TRBV28
cdr3_nt: TGTGCCAGCAACACTAACAGGGGCGGGCAGCCCCAGCATTTT
cdr3_aa: CASNTNRGGQPQHF

clone_size: -
cdr3_length: 15
d_call: TRBD1
j_call: TRBJ1-5
v_call: TRBV5-1
cdr3_nt: TGCGCCAGCAGCTCCGGGACAGGGGTGAGCCAGCCCCAGCATTTT
cdr3_aa: CASSSGTGVSQPQHF

clone_size: -
cdr3_length: 15
d_call: -
j_call: TRBJ2-7
v_call: TRBV18
cdr3_nt: TGTGCCAGCTCACCAAGTGGCCTGACAGGTGGAGAGCAGTACTTC
cdr3_aa: CASSPSGLTGGEQYF

clone_size: -
cdr3_length: 15
d_call: TRBD2
j_call: TRBJ2-7
v_call: TRBV5-1
cdr3_nt: TGCGCCAGCAGCTTGGCGGGCGGGGGACCCTACGAGCAGTACTTC
cdr3_aa: CASSLAGGGPYEQYF

clone_size: once
cdr3_length: 15
d_call: -
j_call: TRBJ2-3
v_call: TRBV28
cdr3_nt: TGTGCCAGCAGCCCTTTGGGCAGGGGGGTATATACGCAGTATTTT
cdr3_aa: CASSPLGRGVYTQYF

clone_size: -
cdr3_length: 12
d_call: -
j_call: TRBJ2-1
v_call: TRBV3-1/TRBV3-2
cdr3_nt: TGTGCCAGCAGCCCTTCCTACAATGAGCAGTTCTTC
cdr3_aa: CASSPSYNEQFF

clone_size: once
cdr3_length: 16
d_call: -
j_call: TRBJ2-2
v_call: TRBV7-9
cdr3_nt: TGTGCCACCCCCGGGAGATTGCTAGCCAACACCGGGGAGCTGTTTTTT
cdr3_aa: CATPGRLLANTGELFF

clone_size: -
cdr3_length: 14
d_call: TRBD2
j_call: TRBJ2-5
v_call: TRBV7-9
cdr3_nt: TGTGCCAGCAGCCGACTAGCGGGAGGAGGGACCCAGTACTTC
cdr3_aa: CASSRLAGGGTQYF

clone_size: few
cdr3_length: 17
d_call: TRBD1
j_call: TRBJ2-3
v_call: TRBV20-1
cdr3_nt: TGCAGTGCTAGTGCACGCGGGACAGGGGGTAGAACAGATACGCAGTATTTT
cdr3_aa: CSASARGTGGRTDTQYF

clone_size: -
cdr3_length: 15
d_call: TRBD1
j_call: TRBJ1-6
v_call: TRBV6-5
cdr3_nt: TGTGCCAGCAGACTACCGGGACAGGGGAATTCACCCCTCCACTTT
cdr3_aa: CASRLPGQGNSPLHF

clone_size: many
cdr3_length: 17
d_call: TRBD2
j_call: TRBJ2-3
v_call: TRBV7-6
cdr3_nt: TGTGCCAGCAGCTCCTCAGGACTAGCGGGATTCACAGATACGCAGTATTTT
cdr3_aa: CASSSSGLAGFTDTQYF